A selection of T cell receptor beta chains follows, all from one sample in a study of liver allograft versus peripheral blood T cells. TCRdb reanalysed the reads using MiXCR and keeps one entry per CDR3 protein. The table includes some 8,500 distinct CDR3 sequences, approximately 16% detected once. The receptors were gathered from a human patient who had a liver transplant. Some T cells may arise from the graft donor. CDR3s include the opening cysteine and the closing phenylalanine or tryptophan. D genes are given only for firm matches. Clone size appears in some rows only: once, few, many, or a class for an expanded clone.

D: NA
size: medium-sized
J: TRBJ1-6
V: TRBV12-3/TRBV12-4
DNA: TGTGCCAGCAGTCGGTCAGCCGATAATTCACCCCTCCACTTT
CDR3: CASSRSADNSPLHF

D: TRBD1
size: NA
J: TRBJ2-3
V: TRBV28
DNA: TGTGCCAGCAGTAGACAGGGGGTCGGGGCAGATACGCAGTATTTT
CDR3: CASSRQGVGADTQYF

D: TRBD2
size: medium-sized
J: TRBJ2-3
V: TRBV27
DNA: TGTGCCAGCAGTTTAAGACTAGCGATGTGGGTAGATACGCAGTATTTT
CDR3: CASSLRLAMWVDTQYF

D: NA
size: medium-sized
J: TRBJ1-3
V: TRBV19
DNA: TGTGCCAGTAGTATGGATTACTCTGGAAACACCATATATTTT
CDR3: CASSMDYSGNTIYF

D: NA
size: NA
J: TRBJ2-7
V: TRBV14
DNA: TGTGCCAGCAGCGTCCGGGACACCTGGGTAAGGGACTTC
CDR3: CASSVRDTWVRDF

D: NA
size: medium-sized
J: TRBJ1-1
V: TRBV6-5
DNA: TGTGCCAGCAGTTCCTGGGGGGGCGCCGGTTACACTGAAGCTTTCTTT
CDR3: CASSSWGGAGYTEAFF

D: NA
size: medium-sized
J: TRBJ2-7
V: TRBV24-1
DNA: TGTGCCGCTTCTCAGGGGGGGGAAAGCGAGCAGTACTTC
CDR3: CAASQGGESEQYF

D: TRBD1
size: medium-sized
J: TRBJ1-4
V: TRBV15
DNA: TGTGCCACCAGCAGTTTATTCGGGACAGGGATAGAAAAACTGTTTTTT
CDR3: CATSSLFGTGIEKLFF

D: TRBD1
size: medium-sized
J: TRBJ2-2
V: TRBV24-1
DNA: TGTGCCACCAGTGATGCGGACAGGGGGCAAATCGGGGAGCTGTTTTTT
CDR3: CATSDADRGQIGELFF

D: NA
size: medium-sized
J: TRBJ1-2
V: TRBV28
DNA: TGTGCCAGCAGTTTGCAGCGGAGGGAAGGCTACACCTTC
CDR3: CASSLQRREGYTF

D: TRBD1
size: NA
J: TRBJ1-1
V: TRBV9
DNA: TGTGCCAGCAGCGTAGGGGGGACAGGAGGAGCTTTCTTT
CDR3: CASSVGGTGGAFF

D: TRBD1
size: medium-sized
J: TRBJ1-2
V: TRBV7-2
DNA: TGTGCCAGCAGCTCGGAGGGGGCTGTGGTCTATGGCTACACCTTC
CDR3: CASSSEGAVVYGYTF

D: NA
size: many
J: TRBJ2-4
V: TRBV28
DNA: TGTGCCAGCAGTTATGGTGGGCTAGCCAAAAACATTCAGTACTTC
CDR3: CASSYGGLAKNIQYF

D: TRBD1
size: medium-sized
J: TRBJ1-3
V: TRBV7-9
DNA: TGTGCCAGCAGATCAACAGGGGAGCCTGGAAACACCATATATTTT
CDR3: CASRSTGEPGNTIYF

D: NA
size: NA
J: TRBJ2-5
V: TRBV19
DNA: TGTGCCAGTAGTATCCCCTCAGGGAGAGAGACCCAGTACTTC
CDR3: CASSIPSGRETQYF

D: NA
size: NA
J: TRBJ2-7
V: TRBV14
DNA: TGTGCCAGCAGCCAAGCGTGGGTAGGCGAGCAGTACTTC
CDR3: CASSQAWVGEQYF